These T cell receptor beta chains were read from a single sample in a study of CD8 T cells in Susac syndrome. TCRdb re-called the immunoSEQ multiplex PCR reads with MiXCR, one entry per CDR3 protein. The sample has some 140,000 distinct CDR3 sequences, 85% to 95% seen once. The sequencing sample was made of CD8+ T cells from PBMCs. Every receptor here comes from a human donor with Susac syndrome. CDR3s include the opening cysteine and the closing phenylalanine or tryptophan. The D gene is left open where the match is weak. Not every row has a clone size; where given, it reads once, few, many or a size class.

J | size | V | D | DNA | CDR3
TRBJ2-1 | NA | TRBV7-9 | NA | TGTGCCAGCAGCATCGGACTCTCCTACAATGAGCAGTTCTTC | CASSIGLSYNEQFF
TRBJ2-3 | once | TRBV5-4 | NA | TGTGCCAGCAGCTGGTGGAGCAACACAGATACGCAGTATTTT | CASSWWSNTDTQYF
TRBJ2-7 | NA | TRBV9 | TRBD2 | TGTGCCAGCAGCCATAGCGGGAGCTCCTACGAGCAGTACTTC | CASSHSGSSYEQYF
TRBJ1-2 | once | TRBV5-6 | TRBD1 | TGTGCCAGCAGCCCGGGACAGGGGGCGTTATATGGCTACACCTTC | CASSPGQGALYGYTF
TRBJ1-1 | NA | TRBV30 | NA | TGTGCCTGGAGTGTAGGTACAGGAGGGACTGAAGCTTTCTTT | CAWSVGTGGTEAFF
TRBJ2-1 | NA | TRBV5-1 | TRBD2 | TGCGCCAGCAGCGGCGGACTAGCGGGAGTCGGACTTTGGATCTACAATGAGCAGTTCTTC | CASSGGLAGVGLWIYNEQFF
TRBJ2-1 | NA | TRBV7-9 | TRBD1 | TGTGCCAGCAGCTTAGCCGGACAGGCACTCGACAATGAGCAGTTCTTC | CASSLAGQALDNEQFF
TRBJ2-7 | NA | TRBV7-9 | NA | TGTGCCAGCAGCCCGGGTTTTCCCTACGAGCAGTACTTC | CASSPGFPYEQYF
TRBJ2-2 | NA | TRBV20-1 | NA | TGCAGTGCCACGAACACCGGGGAGCTGTTTTTT | CSATNTGELFF
TRBJ2-7 | NA | TRBV5-1 | NA | TGCGCCAGCAGCTCCGATTGGGGGACCTACGAGCAGTACTTC | CASSSDWGTYEQYF
TRBJ1-2 | NA | TRBV12-3/TRBV12-4 | NA | TGTGCCAGCAGCCCCCCAGGGTTAACCGCCTCGGGCTACACCTTC | CASSPPGLTASGYTF
TRBJ2-7 | NA | TRBV5-4 | NA | TGTGCCAGCAGCTTCCCCGGGAACTCCTACGAGCAGTACTTC | CASSFPGNSYEQYF